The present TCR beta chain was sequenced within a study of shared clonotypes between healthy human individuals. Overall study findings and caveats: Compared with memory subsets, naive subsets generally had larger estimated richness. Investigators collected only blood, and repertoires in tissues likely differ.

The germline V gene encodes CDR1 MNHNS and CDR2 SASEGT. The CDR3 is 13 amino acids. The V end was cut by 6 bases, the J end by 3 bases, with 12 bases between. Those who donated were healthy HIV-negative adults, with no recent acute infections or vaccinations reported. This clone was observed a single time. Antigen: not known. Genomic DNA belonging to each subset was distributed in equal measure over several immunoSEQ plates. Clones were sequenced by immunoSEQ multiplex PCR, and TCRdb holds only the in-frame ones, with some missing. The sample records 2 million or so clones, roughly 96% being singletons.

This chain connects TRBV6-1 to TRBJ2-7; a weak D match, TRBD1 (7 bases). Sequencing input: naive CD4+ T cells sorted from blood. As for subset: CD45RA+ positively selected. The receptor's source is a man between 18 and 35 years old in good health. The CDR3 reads CASSAGQNYEQYF. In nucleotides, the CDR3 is TGTGCCAGCAGCGCGGGACAGAACTACGAGCAGTACTTC.